This note documents a single T cell receptor beta chain sequence. Its antigen is not known. This specimen comes from a study of CD8+ T cells in alopecia areata. About the research overall: Scalp area affected, as a percentage, set the severity score of treated patients. Study-level points and caveats: The study found tofacitinib significantly decreased scalp clonality and expanded CD8+ clones among the top 100.

The treatment denotes: oral pan-JAK inhibitor, 5-10 mg twice daily. The CDR3 sequence is 13 residues long. V was cut by 7 bases and J by 3 bases, with 12 bases left in between. Germline V gene sequence: CDR1 SNHLY, CDR2 FYNNEI. Extracted RNA was reverse transcribed, and the resulting cDNA served as sequencing template. Assay used: immunoSEQ multiplex PCR; TCRdb lists only in-frame clones, some missing. The sample carries 150,000 to 200,000 clones, roughly 60% recorded once. This chain joins TRBV2 and TRBJ2-5, with D tentatively TRBD1 (6 bases). Sample: CD4+ T cells sorted from blood, taken at week 24, from a patient treated with tofacitinib. The TCR sequence derives from a human donor with alopecia areata. This CDR3 is CASIGQGKETQYF. Written as DNA, the CDR3 is TGTGCCAGCATTGGGCAGGGGAAAGAGACCCAGTACTTC.